Listed here is a single T cell receptor beta chain. Its antigen has not been determined. No qualities accompany the bases; no much larger clone lies one base away. V has 5 bases trimmed and J has 3 bases trimmed; junction bases matching no gene number 16. From cysteine to phenylalanine, the CDR3 is 18 amino acids long. Here the CDR3 DNA is all that survives: 54 bases in frame from base 1. In the germline V gene (reference sequence), CDR1 corresponds to MNHEY and CDR2 to SMNVEV. Library method: PCR. DNA from cultured CD4+ T cells underwent TCR sequencing with the Oncomine TCR Beta short-read assay at the Johns Hopkins FTIC core. The QIAamp micro DNA kit was used to extract genomic DNA from the cultured CD4+ T cells. The Oncomine TCR Beta libraries from cultured CD4+ T cells were pooled using unique dual indexes and then sequenced on an Illumina iSeq 100. The paper's data handling went like this. Non-productive sequences were removed, and CDR3s not starting with C, not ending with F or W, or shorter than 7 amino acids were discarded. The MANAFEST web application was used to identify antigen-specific clonotypes by comparing peptide-stimulated wells against reference wells and other culture wells. Positive clones required FDR below 0.05, an odds ratio above 5, and productive frequency above 0.1% in at least two of three replicate wells. A clonotype counted as cross-reactive if it showed significant expansion both in the SARS-CoV-2 spike wells and in at least one common cold coronavirus spike condition. CDR3 homology was assessed with Levenshtein distances (stringdist) and unrooted phylogenetic trees (ape) in R version 3.6.1. TCRdb reanalyzed the raw reads on its own, using fastp at Q25 for trimming and MiXCR for clone calling, and kept in-frame beta chains. Merged by CDR3 protein, the rows form single entries marked with the most common genes and DNA. TCRdb, rather than the study authors, made the V and J calls. For this sample there are roughly 16,000 distinct CDR3 sequences; around 50% appear just once. 3% to 4.5% of the sample lies in the top ten.

The data belong to a study of vaccination and CD4 T cells after COVID-19 (dated by TCRdb to between 2021 and 2024). A note on the overall study: Convalescent patients had a positive SARS-CoV-2 result on nasal swab PCR, and of these patients, some ten had mild disease and one had severe disease. The convalescent cohort comprised six males and four females, including two Hispanic individuals, seven Caucasians, two Asians and one multiracial person. Two doses of either the Pfizer-BioNTech BNT162b2 vaccine (n=8) or the Moderna mRNA-1273 vaccine (n=2) were administered to participants. Post-COVID blood samples from convalescent patients were collected a median of around 110 days after diagnosis, with a range of 35 to 161 days. The time from the second vaccine dose to post-vaccine blood sampling had a median of around 72 days and ranged from about 13 to 250 days. Overlapping spike peptide pools from SARS-CoV-2 and from the common cold coronaviruses HCoV-NL63, HCoV-OC43 and HCoV-229E were used as culture stimuli. In control cultures, a CEFX viral epitope pool was used as positive control, an HIV-1 Nef peptide pool was used as negative control, or no peptide was added. In 10 COVID-19 convalescent patients and a few infection-naive healthy vaccine recipients, researchers compared the spike-specific CD4+ TCR repertoire from before mRNA vaccination with the repertoire from after.

According to the study, the label for this sample's treatment or condition signals: roughly 10-day PBMC culture with coronavirus spike peptide pools or control peptides (ViraFEST assay). The ViraFEST assay was used in the study, in which antigen-specific T cells were expanded with peptide pools and expanded clonotypes were subsequently identified by TCR sequencing. The positive SARS-CoV-2 PCR tests of the convalescent patients were dated from March to December 2020, before the Alpha, Beta and Delta variants emerged in the United States. About 2 million PBMCs per well were cultured in IMDM with approximately 5.5% human AB serum and around 10 IU/ml IL-2, plus 10 ug/ml peptide pools. Half of the culture medium was replaced with fresh IL-2-containing medium on days 3 and 7. After 10 days of culture, CD4+ T cells were isolated by negative selection using the EasySep CD4+ T cell isolation kit. Ficoll-Paque Plus gradient centrifugation was used to isolate PBMCs from whole blood, and the isolated PBMCs were then either used fresh or cryopreserved at -140C. Each culture condition was generally run in triplicate wells.

The paper as a whole reports these results and caveats: Of the vaccine-specific clones in convalescent patients, 304 of 307, or nearly all, reacted only to SARS-CoV-2 spike and did not cross-react with common cold coronaviruses. In convalescent patients, a median approximately 83% of post-vaccine SARS-CoV-2-reactive clones were detected only after vaccination, and vaccine-specific priming was suggested by this finding. Only a relatively small number of convalescent patients were included in the study, and early timepoints following natural infection were not analyzed. The median number of SARS-CoV-2-reactive clonotypes rose from 20 to 25 after infection to 38 after vaccination, but the change was not significant.

Recombination linked TRBV27 to TRBJ2-7, with TRBD1 identical over 10 junction bases. The sample in question was CD4+ T cells from blood, cultured in vitro, obtained before SARS-CoV-2 vaccination. The receptor was derived from a human donor who had recovered from COVID-19. The nucleotide sequence reads as follows: TGTGCCAGCAGTGTCCCTAAAGGTGGGACAGGGGAAGGCTACGAGCAGTACTTC. The resulting protein is CASSVPKGGTGEGYEQYF.